A selection of T cell receptor beta chains follows, all from one sample in a study of T cells in Graves' hyperthyroidism and ophthalmopathy. TCRdb itself ran the multiplex PCR reads through MiXCR, one entry per CDR3 protein. The repertoire includes approximately 630,000 distinct CDR3 sequences, 15% to 20% of them detected once, and 3.5% to 4% sits in the top ten. The sample taken for sequencing was blood. These TCRs come from a young woman with Graves' hyperthyroidism. CDR3s include the opening cysteine and the closing phenylalanine or tryptophan. Fields, in order: J gene, V gene, D gene, clone size, CDR3 protein, CDR3 DNA. D genes are given only for firm matches. For some rows the clone size is stated as once, few or many, or as a class when expanded; others skip it.

TRBJ2-6 | TRBV6-7 | TRBD1 | - | CASSHGTANRTYGANVLTF | TGTGCCAGCAGTCACGGGACAGCGAACAGGACGTATGGGGCCAACGTCCTGACTTTC
TRBJ1-1 | TRBV6-9 | - | - | CASSYDVSWWSGAFF | TGTGCCAGCAGTTACGATGTCAGCTGGTGGTCGGGAGCTTTCTTT
TRBJ2-3 | TRBV4-3 | TRBD2 | few | CASSQDGRGDTQYF | TGCGCCAGCAGCCAAGATGGGAGGGGAGATACGCAGTATTTT
TRBJ2-1 | TRBV7-3 | - | many | CASSFGGGYNEQFF | TGTGCCAGCAGCTTTGGCGGTGGATACAATGAGCAGTTCTTC
TRBJ2-3 | TRBV28 | TRBD2 | many | CASSFGLGDTQYF | TGTGCCAGCAGTTTCGGACTAGGGGATACGCAGTATTTT
TRBJ2-7 | TRBV12-3/TRBV12-4 | - | - | CASSFNRRASSYEQYF | TGTGCCAGCAGTTTTAACCGGCGGGCTTCCTCCTACGAGCAGTACTTC
TRBJ2-1 | TRBV11-3 | - | many | CASSLAPQADSYNEQFF | TGTGCCAGCAGCTTAGCACCTCAGGCGGACTCCTACAATGAGCAGTTCTTC
TRBJ2-1 | TRBV2 | - | many | CASILPGHGTYNEQFF | TGTGCCAGCATCCTACCGGGACACGGGACTTACAATGAGCAGTTCTTC
TRBJ1-2 | TRBV19 | TRBD1 | few | CASSPGTGSDYGYTF | TGTGCCAGTAGCCCCGGGACAGGGTCGGACTATGGCTACACCTTC
TRBJ2-1 | TRBV20-1 | - | - | CRAASNNEQFF | TGCAGGGCAGCATCTAACAATGAGCAGTTCTTC
TRBJ2-3 | TRBV29-1 | - | - | CSVEGKLTDTQYF | TGCAGCGTTGAAGGAAAACTCACAGATACGCAGTATTTT
TRBJ1-3 | TRBV6-1 | TRBD1 | - | CASSRTGGFGNTIYF | TGTGCCAGCAGTCGCACAGGGGGTTTTGGAAACACCATATATTTT
TRBJ1-1 | TRBV6-5 | TRBD1 | many | CASSSSGGALYTEAFF | TGTGCCAGCAGTTCCTCAGGGGGCGCCTTATATACTGAAGCTTTCTTT
TRBJ2-3 | TRBV5-1 | TRBD1 | many | CASIRTGGGDTQYF | TGCGCCAGCATTAGGACAGGGGGTGGAGATACGCAGTATTTT
TRBJ1-1 | TRBV7-2 | - | many | CASSSGGRIEAFF | TGTGCCAGCAGCTCAGGAGGGAGGATTGAAGCTTTCTTT
TRBJ1-2 | TRBV28 | - | - | CASTVRQNYGYTF | TGTGCCAGCACCGTAAGACAGAACTATGGCTACACCTTC
TRBJ1-1 | TRBV12-3/TRBV12-4 | - | many | CASSLGGALGASFF | TGTGCCAGCAGCTTGGGGGGCGCGTTGGGTGCGTCTTTCTTT
TRBJ1-6 | TRBV12-3/TRBV12-4 | - | - | CASSPSEGSPLHF | TGTGCCAGCAGTCCAAGCGAAGGCTCACCCCTCCACTTT
TRBJ2-1 | TRBV19 | TRBD2 | many | CASSIGLAGNNEQFF | TGTGCCAGTAGTATAGGGCTAGCGGGCAACAATGAGCAGTTCTTC
TRBJ1-3 | TRBV11-2 | - | few | CASSPEGGSGNTIYF | TGTGCCAGCAGCCCGGAGGGGGGGTCTGGAAACACCATATATTTT
TRBJ2-3 | TRBV24-1 | TRBD1 | - | CATGDRDTDTQYF | TGTGCCACCGGAGACAGGGACACAGATACGCAGTATTTT
TRBJ2-3 | TRBV9 | TRBD2 | many | CASSARLAGNTDTQYF | TGTGCCAGCAGCGCTAGACTAGCGGGAAACACAGATACGCAGTATTTT
TRBJ1-2 | TRBV29-1 | - | few | CSVLFNTNYGYTF | TGCAGCGTCCTTTTCAATACTAACTATGGCTACACCTTC
TRBJ1-4 | TRBV5-1 | - | many | CASSYGATNEKLFF | TGCGCCAGCAGCTACGGAGCAACTAATGAAAAACTGTTTTTT
TRBJ2-1 | TRBV3-1 | TRBD2 | many | CASSQDWGGIRGNEQFF | TGTGCCAGCAGCCAAGATTGGGGAGGGATTCGGGGCAATGAGCAGTTCTTC
TRBJ2-7 | TRBV14 | TRBD1 | - | CAFGDRYYEQYF | TGTGCCTTCGGGGACAGATACTACGAGCAGTACTTC
TRBJ2-4 | TRBV28 | TRBD1 | many | CASSCRDRVAKNIQYF | TGTGCCAGCAGTTGCCGGGACAGGGTAGCCAAAAACATTCAGTACTTC
TRBJ2-7 | TRBV20-1 | TRBD2 | - | CSARGLGLGTYEQYF | TGCAGTGCTAGAGGGTTGGGACTAGGGACCTACGAGCAGTACTTC
TRBJ1-6 | TRBV7-9 | - | - | CASSTPNSPLHF | TGTGCCAGCAGCACACCTAATTCACCCCTCCACTTT
TRBJ2-1 | TRBV6-1 | TRBD2 | few | CASNLIAGDNEQFF | TGTGCCAGCAACTTAATAGCGGGTGACAATGAGCAGTTCTTC
TRBJ2-3 | TRBV9 | - | many | CASSVVDGSTDTQYF | TGTGCCAGCAGCGTAGTAGACGGAAGCACAGATACGCAGTATTTT
TRBJ2-3 | TRBV28 | - | many | CASSLARSTDTQYF | TGTGCCAGCAGTTTAGCCCGTAGCACAGATACGCAGTATTTT
TRBJ2-2 | TRBV15 | TRBD2 | - | CATMGSGLNTGELFF | TGTGCCACCATGGGTAGCGGGTTAAACACCGGGGAGCTGTTTTTT